This T cell receptor (beta chain) was documented in a study of vaccination effects on CD4 cells after COVID-19 (dated by TCRdb to 2022 to 2024). For context, the study as a whole: Participants received two doses of either the BNT162b2 or the mRNA-1273 mRNA SARS-CoV-2 vaccine. SARS-CoV-2 spike-specific CD4+ TCR repertoires from before and after mRNA vaccination were compared in COVID-19 convalescent patients and in infection-naive vaccine recipients. A total of more than 8 COVID-19 convalescent patients and several SARS-CoV-2-naive healthy vaccine recipients were included in the full study. Cultures from other donors in the study were sequenced with the Oncomine TCR Beta short-read assay on an Illumina iSeq 100. The full study reports these points: Limitations of the study were the small number of convalescent patients and the absence of early post-infection timepoints. Marked clonal contraction was observed in both infection-induced and vaccine-induced clones at late post-vaccination timepoints, consistent with waning T cell responses. In healthy vaccine recipients, vaccine-induced clones were almost all SARS-CoV-2 mono-reactive, with only 1 of 255 cross-reactive with common cold coronaviruses.

The library was made by the immunoSEQ multiplex PCR assay. DNA from the cultured, isolated CD4+ T cells was subjected to TCR beta CDR3 sequencing. From the authors' description of their analysis: The analysis removed non-productive TCR sequences, trimmed reads to the CDR3 region, and retained only CDR3s that were 7 or more amino acids long. The MANAFEST web app was used to pick out antigen-specific clonotypes by comparing their expansion in peptide wells with that in reference cultures. To count as positive, a clone had to show expansion at FDR<0.05 compared with the reference and with all other wells, an odds ratio above 5, and a frequency above 0.1% in two replicate wells. A clonotype was defined as cross-reactive if the clonotype was significantly expanded both in SARS-CoV-2 spike wells and in at least one common cold coronavirus spike condition. Levenshtein distance calculated with the stringdist R package was used to assess CDR3 similarity, and unrooted trees were constructed with ape in R 3.6.1. The source is immuneACCESS, and TCRdb retained only in-frame sequences with V and J called. Part of the clones is not carried over; for the studies checked, unresolved V genes explain less than half of this, and the remainder is unexplained. The DNA was the basis for D and trimming; V, J and clone size are from that table. This sample gives about 79,000 clones in total; approximately 74% of them show up just once. The biggest ten clones account for roughly 1.8% of the sample.

Trimming takes 3 bases from V and 0 bases from J, and the germline ends sit 13 bases apart. According to the germline V gene, CDR1 reads SGHTS and CDR2 reads YDEGEE. The CDR3 runs 17 residues from the cysteine to the phenylalanine. Only CDR3 DNA remains: 51 bases, in frame from the first base. To identify antigen-specific CD4+ T cell clonotypes by their expansion, the ViraFEST assay first stimulated PBMC with viral peptide pools and then applied TCR sequencing. After less than 13 days of culture, CD4+ T cells were isolated with the EasySep CD4+ T cell isolation kit. The absence of prior SARS-CoV-2 infection in healthy vaccine recipients was confirmed by negative nucleocapsid antibodies before and after vaccination. Two million PBMC per well were cultured in IMDM with roughly 5% human AB serum, roughly 10 IU/ml IL-2 and gentamicin, plus 10 ug/ml peptides. On days 3 and 7, half of the culture medium was replaced with fresh IL-2-containing medium. Unless otherwise noted, each peptide stimulation condition was cultured in triplicate wells. PBMC were separated from whole blood using Ficoll-Paque Plus gradient centrifugation and were then either cryopreserved at -140C or used fresh. The overlapping peptide pools covered the spike proteins of SARS-CoV-2 and of the common cold coronaviruses HCoV-NL63, HCoV-OC43 and HCoV-229E. The QIAamp micro DNA kit was used to extract genomic DNA from the cultured CD4+ T cells.

On this clone: No antigen is known for it. No per-base quality is available; no much larger clone lies one base away.

Recombination linked TRBV5-8 to TRBJ2-6; the D region possibly corresponds to TRBD2 (6 bases align). This sequence originates from a human donor who received a COVID-19 vaccine. Source: CD4+ T cells from PBMCs cultured with HCoV-229E spike peptides, taken before COVID-19 vaccination. According to the study, the label for this sample's cell subset or site signals: HCoV-229E spike overlapping peptide pool stimulation. The CDR3 reads as follows: CASSSWRDVSGANVLTF. The DNA reads TGTGCCAGCAGCTCCTGGAGGGACGTCTCTGGGGCCAACGTCCTGACTTTC.